Each of the 29 T cell receptor beta chains below was sequenced from the same sample in a study of T cell responses to AZD1222 COVID-19 vaccine (dated by TCRdb to about 2021). The time point label on this specimen signifies: baseline before first vaccination. Libraries were made using the immunoSEQ multiplex PCR assay. The table was pulled from immuneACCESS by TCRdb, which kept in-frame rearrangements only. Such tables lose some clones; where checked, under half of the loss comes from unresolved V genes, and the rest has no known cause. This sample gives roughly 100,000 clones in total; 90% of them show up just once. Roughly 26% of the sample lies in the top ten. The source material was peripheral blood, sampled on day 0 of AZD1222 vaccination. The receptors derive from an adult in good health.

The V and J genes are TRBV28 and TRBJ2-2, with TRBD1 matching 7 bases. Germline lookup yields CDR1 MDHEN and CDR2 SYDVKM. The V gene end was trimmed by 6 bases and the J gene end by 7 bases; junction bases not matched to a gene: 11. CDR3 length: 15 residues. The CDR3 reads CASSSTGERSGELFF. Here the CDR3 DNA reads TGTGCCAGCAGCTCTACAGGGGAGCGAAGCGGGGAGCTGTTTTTT.

The V and J genes are TRBV7-2 and TRBJ2-1; D is possibly TRBD1 or TRBD2 (6 bases each). Germline CDR1 SGHTA, CDR2 FQGNSA. Trimming took off 6 bases at V and 2 bases at J, with 17 bases between the two ends. This CDR3 region has 16 residues. The CDR3 region has the DNA TGTGCCAGCAGGCCCCGAGAGGGGGGACCCTACAATGAGCAGTTCTTC. It encodes CASRPREGGPYNEQFF.

The chain has TRBV6-4 and TRBJ2-7, with D maybe TRBD1 (7 bases). This CDR3 spans 16 amino acids. With 5 bases removed from V and 2 bases from J, the gap between germline ends came to 19 bases. Germline V gives CDR1 MRHNA, CDR2 SNTAGT. The CDR3 loop is CASSPRRGAGTYEQYF. CDR3 coding DNA: TGTGCCAGCAGTCCCCGCAGGGGGGCGGGCACCTACGAGCAGTACTTC.

The chain uses TRBV28 and TRBJ2-1; the match to TRBD2 covers 7 bases. Germline assignment: CDR1 MDHEN and CDR2 SYDVKM. The CDR3 extends over 13 amino acids. The J segment lost 3 bases and the V segment lost 7 bases, leaving 3 bases of the junction unmatched. The CDR3 DNA is TGTGCCAGCACTACTAGCGTCTACAATGAGCAGTTCTTC. This codes for CASTTSVYNEQFF.

The sample holds one count of this clone. V usage is TRBV18 and J usage is TRBJ2-1; 7 bases line up with TRBD2. The V segment lost 3 bases and the J segment 1 base; nucleotides outside the gene matches: 9. The CDR3 covers 17 residues. CDR1 and CDR2 (germline): KGHSH, LQKENI. For the CDR3, the DNA is TGTGCCAGCTCACCTGCCGGGACTACCACTTCCTACAATGAGCAGTTCTTC. Translation: CASSPAGTTTSYNEQFF. Combining the CDR3 with reference TRBV18 and TRBJ2-1 gives the whole variable domain NAGVMQNPRHLVRRRGQEARLRCSPMKGHSHVYWYRQLPEEGLKFMVYLQKENIIDESGMPKERFSAEFPKEGPSILRIQQVVRGDSAAYFCASSPAGTTTSYNEQFFGPGTRLTVL.

The V and J genes are TRBV5-4 and TRBJ2-7; 7 bases align to TRBD1. J was trimmed by 1 base and V by 2 bases; bases with no gene match: 9. The CDR3 is 16 amino acids. The V gene's germline CDR1 is SGHNT and CDR2 YYREEE (reference sequence). CDR3 in amino acids: CASSLRPGTDSYEQYF. The CDR3 DNA follows: TGTGCCAGCAGCTTACGTCCCGGGACAGATTCCTACGAGCAGTACTTC.

The chain has TRBV30 and TRBJ2-7; perhaps TRBD1 as D (5 bases). From germline, CDR1 is GTSNPN and CDR2 SVGIG (reference sequence). The CDR3 has 14 residues. Trimming removed 3 bases from V and 2 bases from J, with 14 bases in between. The CDR3 DNA is TGTGCCTGGAGGGCCACAGGAACCACCTACGAGCAGTACTTC. Its translation is CAWRATGTTYEQYF.

The chain is built from TRBV19 and TRBJ1-2, with D possibly matching TRBD1 (6 bases). The CDR3 has 15 residues. The V end lost 8 bases, the J end lost 3 bases, and 19 bases lay between the germline ends. Germline CDR1 and CDR2: LNHDA and SQIVND (reference sequence). CDR3 region: CASRTTGGFYYGYTF. CDR3 nucleotides: TGTGCCAGTCGAACGACAGGTGGATTTTACTATGGCTACACCTTC.

The chain links TRBV5-6 to TRBJ2-2, with 15 bases identical to TRBD2. V shed 3 bases, J shed 4 bases, and the junction held 7 bases outside the gene matches. Germline CDR1 reads SGHDT; CDR2 reads YYEEEE. CDR3 size: 18 residues. CDR3 protein: CASSWTSGRAQGTGELFF. The CDR3 region has the DNA TGTGCCAGCAGCTGGACTAGCGGGAGGGCTCAGGGCACCGGGGAGCTGTTTTTT.

The chain carries TRBV7-3 and TRBJ2-5, with D perhaps TRBD2 (6 bases). Looked up from germline, CDR1 is SGHTA and CDR2 is FQGTGA. Trimming left V 5 bases short and J 0 bases short, with 10 bases between. This CDR3 comprises 14 residues. CDR3: CASSPGLNQETQYF. The CDR3 nucleotides read TGTGCCAGCAGCCCGGGACTGAACCAAGAGACCCAGTACTTC.

This sequence joins TRBV7-8 and TRBJ1-5; 7 positions agree with TRBD1. J lost 3 bases, V lost 1 base, and 12 bases had no gene match. CDR1 and CDR2 from the germline V gene are SGHVS and FQNEAQ. CDR3 length equals 18 residues. The CDR3: CASSLESRGRVTNQPQHF. In DNA, the CDR3 is TGTGCCAGCAGCTTAGAATCGAGGGGGCGCGTTACCAATCAGCCCCAGCATTTT.

V and J are TRBV14 and TRBJ2-1, with D unresolved. The CDR3 runs 14 residues. The ends were cut back, 0 bases at V and 9 bases at J, with 12 bases in the middle. Per germline, CDR1 SGHDN and CDR2 FVKESK. The chain's CDR3 is CASSQDPALGEQFF. In nucleotides, the CDR3 is TGTGCCAGCAGCCAAGATCCAGCTTTGGGTGAGCAGTTCTTC.

The chain employs TRBV5-5 and TRBJ2-7; D is ambiguous. The CDR3 is made up of 13 amino acids. Germline CDR1 SGHKS, CDR2 YYEKEE (reference sequence). V lost 0 bases and J lost 3, with 7 bases in between. CDR3 residues: CASSLGAGYEQYF. CDR3 nucleotides: TGTGCCAGCAGCTTGGGTGCAGGCTACGAGCAGTACTTC.

V and J are TRBV21-1 and TRBJ2-7; the table names TRBD2, a call not compared with the DNA. TRBV21-1 counts as a pseudogene. The CDR3 extends over 14 amino acids. The CDR3, as DNA: TGTGCCAGCAATGCTCGGGAGTGGCCCTACGAGCAGTACTTC. Translated: CASNAREWPYEQYF.

The chain combines TRBV21-1 with TRBJ2-1; the D call TRBD2 from the table was never checked on the DNA. TRBV21-1 counts as a pseudogene. This CDR3 spans 14 amino acids. CDR3 amino acids: CASRTSGKKNEQFF. For the CDR3, the DNA is TGTGCCAGCAGGACTAGCGGGAAAAAAAATGAGCAGTTCTTC.

The rearrangement uses TRBV14 and TRBJ2-2; 8 positions agree with TRBD2. The CDR3 is made up of 16 amino acids. V shed 3 bases, J shed 4 bases, and the junction held 7 bases outside the gene matches. The germline V gene encodes CDR1 SGHDN and CDR2 FVKESK. In nucleotides, the CDR3 is TGTGCCAGCAGCCAGATAGCGGGAATGGGCACCGGGGAGCTGTTTTTT. Residues: CASSQIAGMGTGELFF.

This clone has a single count. The chain is built from TRBV6-2 or TRBV6-3 and TRBJ2-5, with a possible D match to TRBD2 (5 bases). The CDR3 runs 14 residues. CDR1 and CDR2 (germline): MNHEY, SVGEGT. Trimming took 5 bases from V and 1 from J, leaving 11 bases between them. CDR3 nucleotides: TGTGCCAGCAGTCCGAGGGTGATCCAAGAGACCCAGTACTTC. Encoded protein: CASSPRVIQETQYF.

The chain has TRBV6-2 or TRBV6-3 and TRBJ2-7, with TRBD2 matching 10 bases. V lost 6 bases and J lost 3; bases outside the gene matches: 2. The CDR3 totals 13 residues. Germline V gene lookup returns CDR1 MNHEY and CDR2 SVGEGT. CDR3 amino acids: CASSRTSGYEQYF. CDR3 sequence (DNA): TGTGCCAGCAGCAGGACTAGCGGCTACGAGCAGTACTTC.

The chain is built from TRBV5-1 and TRBJ2-1; D gene uncertain. This CDR3 has 18 residues. V was cut by 2 bases and J by 7 bases, with 25 bases left in between. Germline CDR1 is SGHRS and CDR2 is YFSETQ. For the CDR3, the DNA is TGCGCCAGCAGCTTCCTAGTACAGTGGGGTGGTATGGGAAATGAGCAGTTCTTC. Translating gives CASSFLVQWGGMGNEQFF.

The V call is TRBV6-4, the J call TRBJ2-2; 9 nucleotides match TRBD1. The germline V gene encodes CDR1 MRHNA and CDR2 SNTAGT. This CDR3 has 15 amino acids. With V trimmed by 4 bases and J by 5 bases, 5 bases remained unmatched. CDR3 residues: CASSVTGGETGELFF. CDR3 coding DNA: TGTGCCAGCAGTGTTACAGGGGGCGAAACCGGGGAGCTGTTTTTT.

The chain is built from TRBV4-3 and TRBJ1-4, with D maybe TRBD1 (6 bases). The V end was cut by 0 bases, the J end by 6 bases, with 20 bases between. Germline CDR1 is LGHNA and CDR2 is YSLEER. The CDR3 loop spans 18 amino acids. In DNA, the CDR3 is TGCGCCAGCAGCCAAGATGGCCGGGGGAGGGGGGGTCATGAAAAACTGTTTTTT. Residues: CASSQDGRGRGGHEKLFF.

The V call is TRBV28, the J call TRBJ2-2; D is unresolved. V was trimmed by 3 bases and J by 7 bases, leaving 6 bases between them. The germline V gene encodes CDR1 MDHEN and CDR2 SYDVKM. The CDR3 totals 12 residues. DNA of the CDR3: TGTGCCAGCAGTTTGCGGTACGGGGAGCTGTTTTTT. Protein product: CASSLRYGELFF.

This clone was seen only once. This chain links TRBV11-2 with TRBJ1-1; D remains ambiguous. Germline loops: CDR1 SGHAT, CDR2 FQNNGV. V gave up 2 bases and J gave up 10 bases, with 8 bases separating them. This CDR3 contains 11 residues. This CDR3 reads CASSLRGLAFF. The CDR3 region has the DNA TGTGCCAGCAGCTTACGAGGGCTAGCTTTCTTT.

The chain couples TRBV30 to TRBJ2-1, with 9 bases that match TRBD2. V trimming: 2 bases; J trimming: 8 bases; junction bases outside the gene matches: 10. Germline loops: CDR1 GTSNPN, CDR2 SVGIG (reference sequence). The CDR3 is 15 amino acids. The CDR3 is CAWSRAGGGRDEQFF. CDR3 in DNA: TGTGCCTGGAGTCGAGCGGGAGGAGGTCGGGATGAGCAGTTCTTC.

The gene calls are TRBV7-2 and TRBJ1-5; D remains ambiguous. Germline CDR1 reads SGHTA; CDR2 reads FQGNSA. The CDR3 has 12 amino acids. Trimming left V 6 bases short and J 4 bases short, with 7 bases between. The CDR3 spells CASRMENQPQHF. The CDR3 bases are TGTGCCAGCAGAATGGAGAATCAGCCCCAGCATTTT.

The rearrangement links TRBV6-2 or TRBV6-3 to TRBJ2-1, with no clear D. The V gene lost 1 base and the J gene lost 4 bases, with 11 bases spanning the gap. CDR1 and CDR2 from the germline V gene are MNHEY and SVGEGT. The CDR3 is made up of 15 amino acids. The CDR3 sequence is CASSYYRSTYNEQFF. DNA of the CDR3: TGTGCCAGCAGTTACTATCGGAGCACTTACAATGAGCAGTTCTTC.

The genes are TRBV7-2 and TRBJ2-5, with unresolved D. The CDR3 is made up of 14 amino acids. The V gene lost 1 base and the J gene lost 7 bases, with 13 bases spanning the gap. The V gene's germline CDR1 is SGHTA and CDR2 FQGNSA. The CDR3 nucleotides are TGTGCCAGCAGCTTAGGTGGGAAACTGGGGACCCAGTACTTC. Translated: CASSLGGKLGTQYF.

The chain has TRBV7-2 and TRBJ1-3; weak D call: TRBD1 (6 bases). The CDR3 is 17 amino acids. Trimming pared 5 bases from V and 2 bases from J, leaving 19 bases between. Germline CDR1 reads SGHTA; CDR2 reads FQGNSA. CDR3 sequence reads: CASSQLPTGGPGNTIYF. CDR3 bases: TGTGCCAGCAGCCAGCTCCCGACAGGCGGCCCTGGAAACACCATATATTTT.

V usage is TRBV18 and J usage is TRBJ1-5, with D uncertain. Germline CDR1 KGHSH, CDR2 LQKENI. CDR3 length: 15 residues. V dropped 2 bases and J dropped 3 bases, with 11 bases sitting between them. The CDR3 loop is CASSPDGVPNQPQHF. CDR3 nucleotide sequence: TGTGCCAGCTCACCAGACGGAGTACCCAATCAGCCCCAGCATTTT.